The 29 T cell receptor beta chains in this list originate from one sample, sequenced in a study of metastatic and nonmetastatic thyroid tumors. TCRdb reanalyzed the PCR reads via MiXCR. Of about 23,000 clones in the sample, over 20% were seen once. Among the patients, none had received any treatment before thyroid surgery. Sample: blood. These receptors were collected from a female donor with papillary thyroid cancer or a benign thyroid nodule (not recorded which). Some clones in this sample may be carry-over from other donors' samples.

The rearrangement uses TRBV19 and TRBJ1-1, with D maybe TRBD1 (6 bases). In germline, CDR1 is LNHDA, CDR2 SQIVND (reference sequence). The CDR3 has 12 residues. The V end was cut by 3 bases, the J end by 11 bases, with 13 bases between. The CDR3 DNA follows: TGTGCCAGTAGTATGGGGGCAGGGCTGGCTTTCTTT. Its protein product is CASSMGAGLAFF.

The chain is built from TRBV12-3 or TRBV12-4 and TRBJ1-6; D uncertain. V was trimmed by 6 bases and J by 5 bases, leaving 11 bases between them. This CDR3 has 14 residues. The CDR3 sequence: CASRTTANNSPLHF. The CDR3 coding sequence is TGTGCCAGCAGAACGACGGCTAATAATTCACCCCTCCACTTT.

Comments on this clone: A much larger clonotype is one base distant, so this may be a read error. The chain has TRBV20-1 and TRBJ1-1; D remains ambiguous. This CDR3 has 16 amino acids. The germline V gene encodes CDR1 DFQATT and CDR2 SNEGSKA (reference sequence). CDR3 region: CSARGQTWNFGTEAFF. CDR3 bases: TGCAGTGCCAGAGGGCAGACATGGAACTTTGGCACTGAAGCTTTCTTT.

The table lists this clone with a few counts. This chain links TRBV6-1 with TRBJ1-5; D is ambiguous. CDR1 is MNHNS, CDR2 SASEGT, per germline. The CDR3 length is 13 residues. The CDR3 protein is CTISEDGNQPQHF. Written as DNA, the CDR3 is TGTACCATCAGCGAGGATGGCAATCAGCCCCAGCATTTT.

This rearrangement joins TRBV5-1 to TRBJ2-7; D is perhaps TRBD1 (5 bases). Per germline, CDR1 SGHRS and CDR2 YFSETQ. The CDR3 has 13 residues. V was clipped by 5 bases and J by 1 base, with 10 bases between them. CDR3 amino acids: CASRRQNSYEQYF. CDR3 DNA: TGCGCCAGCAGAAGACAGAATTCCTACGAGCAGTACTTC. Combining the CDR3 with reference TRBV5-1 and TRBJ2-7 gives the whole variable domain KAGVTQTPRYLIKTRGQQVTLSCSPISGHRSVSWYQQTPGQGLQFLFEYFSETQRNKGNFPGRFSGRQFSNSRSEMNVSTLELGDSALYLCASRRQNSYEQYFGPGTRLTVT.

This clone was detected a few times. The V call is TRBV12-3 or TRBV12-4, the J call TRBJ2-7; 16 bases match TRBD2. The CDR3 covers 17 residues. Trimming at V came to 5 bases and at J to 2 bases, leaving 6 bases not matched to a gene. CDR3 nucleotides: TGTGCCAGCAGTCCAGGGACTAGCGGGAGGGGCGCCTACGAGCAGTACTTC. Amino acid sequence: CASSPGTSGRGAYEQYF.

This clone was seen many times. This chain joins TRBV12-3 or TRBV12-4 and TRBJ1-4, with D hard to call. The CDR3 runs 12 residues. Deletions cut 6 bases from V and 6 bases from J, with 8 bases between. CDR3 nucleotides: TGTGCCAGCAGGGCCAGTGATGAAAAACTGTTTTTT. Protein sequence: CASRASDEKLFF.

A few counts support this clone. In DNA, the CDR3 is TGCAGTGCCCCCGTACAGTGGGATCAGTACTTC. Amino acids: CSAPVQWDQYF. The chain recombines TRBV20-1 with TRBJ2-7; D is unclear. The V gene lost 6 bases and the J gene lost 10 bases, with 16 bases spanning the gap. The germline CDR1 and CDR2 sequences are DFQATT and SNEGSKA (reference sequence). This CDR3 region has 11 residues.

This clone ranks as medium-sized (0.01 to 0.1%). The V and J genes are TRBV12-3 or TRBV12-4 and TRBJ2-7; TRBD2 might be the D (6 bases). Trimming removed 4 bases from V and 0 bases from J, with 16 bases in between. This CDR3 spans 16 amino acids. Here the CDR3 DNA reads TGTGCCAGCAGTTCGAGCCCTGGGACTGTCTCCTACGAGCAGTACTTC. Its protein is CASSSSPGTVSYEQYF.

This clone was recorded many times. This sequence joins TRBV2 and TRBJ2-6; D call uncertain. The CDR3 is made up of 16 amino acids. Trimming left V 4 bases short and J 2 bases short, with 12 bases between. CDR1 and CDR2 (germline): SNHLY, FYNNEI. The CDR3 loop reads CASSGGVGAGANVLTF. CDR3 nucleotides: TGTGCCAGCAGTGGGGGTGTTGGGGCTGGGGCCAACGTCCTGACTTTC.

This clone was picked up many times. This chain uses TRBV27 with TRBJ2-5; 12 bases align to TRBD2. CDR1 is MNHEY, CDR2 SMNVEV, per germline (reference sequence). CDR3 length: 17 amino acids. Unmatched junction bases numbered 8, after V lost 3 bases and J lost 3 bases. The CDR3 loop is CASSFPTSGGREETQYF. CDR3 nucleotide sequence: TGTGCCAGCAGTTTCCCGACTAGCGGGGGAAGGGAAGAGACCCAGTACTTC.

The V gene is TRBV28, the J gene TRBJ2-2, with D unresolved. Looked up from germline, CDR1 is MDHEN and CDR2 is SYDVKM. The CDR3 runs to 11 residues. The V end lost 5 bases, the J end lost 8 bases, and 6 bases lay between the germline ends. The CDR3 is CASSPRGELFF. The DNA of the CDR3 is TGTGCCAGCAGTCCCCGGGGGGAGCTGTTTTTT.

The genes are TRBV5-1 and TRBJ1-2, with TRBD1 identical over 8 bases. The CDR3 length is 15 residues. CDR1 SGHRS and CDR2 YFSETQ come from the germline V gene. Trimming at V came to 4 bases and at J to 0 bases, leaving 5 bases not matched to a gene. CDR3 amino acids: CASSVRQGTNYGYTF. In nucleotides, the CDR3 is TGCGCCAGCAGCGTAAGACAGGGGACTAACTATGGCTACACCTTC.

This chain links TRBV20-1 with TRBJ2-7; 9 bases fit TRBD2. CDR1 DFQATT and CDR2 SNEGSKA come from the germline V gene (reference sequence). V gave up 4 bases and J gave up 4 bases; unmatched junction bases: 8. This CDR3 has 14 residues. For the CDR3, the DNA is TGCAGTGCTACGGGACTAGCTTTAGAGTACGAGCAGTACTTC. Its translation is CSATGLALEYEQYF.

In its sample, this clone was seen a few times. A read error may produce the germline difference seen at one junction end. V is TRBV2 and J is TRBJ1-2; D is possibly TRBD1 (5 bases). This CDR3 is 14 amino acids long. Germline V gene lookup returns CDR1 SNHLY and CDR2 FYNNEI. Here the CDR3 DNA reads TGTGCCAGCAGTGAAGCAACAGGTAATTATGACTACACCTTC. Its protein is CASSEATGNYDYTF.

The sample holds many counts of this clone. This clone may be a read error of a much larger clone one base away. The sample holds other DNA sequences that translate to the same CDR3. This chain links TRBV19 with TRBJ2-1, with D tentatively TRBD2 (5 bases). Germline CDR1 reads LNHDA; CDR2 reads SQIVND (reference sequence). The CDR3 has 15 amino acids. Trimming left V 6 bases short and J 3 bases short, with 15 bases between. In DNA, the CDR3 is TGTGCCAGTAGCCCCACCGGTACTAGCTACAATGAGCAGTTCTTC. The encoded protein is CASSPTGTSYNEQFF.

The rearrangement joins TRBV28 to TRBJ2-1; maybe TRBD2 (5 bases). This CDR3 is built from 19 residues. The germline V and J ends were trimmed by 3 bases and 8 bases, with 29 bases remaining between them. Germline V gives CDR1 MDHEN, CDR2 SYDVKM. CDR3 loop: CASSFILLAPDTDRDEQFF. CDR3 coding DNA: TGTGCCAGCAGTTTCATCCTCCTAGCCCCCGATACCGATCGGGATGAGCAGTTCTTC.

This clone was found many times. The chain couples TRBV4-3 to TRBJ2-6, with D perhaps assigned TRBD1 or TRBD2 (5 bases each). Germline-derived CDR1 and CDR2 are LGHNA and YSLEER. V was clipped by 0 bases and J by 0 bases, with 12 bases between them. CDR3 length: 18 amino acids. The CDR3 bases are TGCGCCAGCAGCCAAGATCCGGGGACGCTCTCTGGGGCCAACGTCCTGACTTTC. Amino acid sequence: CASSQDPGTLSGANVLTF.

This clone was found many times. Within the sample, other DNA sequences also encode this same CDR3. V and J are TRBV7-3 and TRBJ2-3; TRBD2 aligns across 7 bases. CDR1 is SGHTA and CDR2 is FQGTGA in the germline V gene. V dropped 5 bases and J dropped 6; count of bases not matched to a gene: 5. The length of the CDR3 is 13 residues. The CDR3 region is CASSSGEGDTQYF. As DNA, the CDR3 is TGTGCCAGCAGCAGCGGGGAAGGGGATACGCAGTATTTT.

In its sample, this clone was seen many times. The rearrangement uses TRBV9 and TRBJ2-6; D call uncertain. The length of the CDR3 is 16 residues. Germline CDR1 reads SGDLS; CDR2 reads YYNGEE. Trimming shortened V by 4 bases and J by 0 bases, and 11 bases separated the two germline ends. DNA for the CDR3: TGTGCCAGCAGCTCCCCGGGTGACTCTGGGGCCAACGTCCTGACTTTC. Translating it yields CASSSPGDSGANVLTF.

This clone was detected ten times or more. The genes are TRBV5-1 and TRBJ2-6; 8 nucleotides line up with TRBD1. Germline loops: CDR1 SGHRS, CDR2 YFSETQ. This CDR3 has 19 amino acids. The J segment lost 1 base and the V segment lost 5 bases, leaving 14 bases of the junction unmatched. CDR3 sequence (DNA): TGCGCCAGCAGGAGCCGACAGGGGTCGTTCCTATCTGGGGCCAACGTCCTGACTTTC. Amino acids: CASRSRQGSFLSGANVLTF.

In regard to this clone: The sample carries other DNA sequences with the same CDR3. This chain uses TRBV27 with TRBJ1-2, with D possibly being TRBD1 (6 bases). This CDR3 has 16 residues. Germline CDR1 and CDR2: MNHEY and SMNVEV (reference sequence). V gave up 4 bases and J gave up 2 bases, with 17 bases separating them. The CDR3 DNA follows: TGTGCCAGCAGTTCCGTAGGAGACAGGCTAAACTATGGCTACACCTTC. Encoded protein: CASSSVGDRLNYGYTF.

This clone is labeled as medium-sized. The chain is built from TRBV3-1 and TRBJ1-3; D unresolved. V lost 1 base and J 6 bases, leaving 7 bases between the germline ends. CDR1 and CDR2 from the germline V gene are LGHDT and YNNKEL (reference sequence). This CDR3 contains 13 residues. DNA for the CDR3: TGTGCCAGCAGCCAAGGGGAATCAAACACCATATATTTT. Its protein product is CASSQGESNTIYF.

This rearrangement joins TRBV6-1 to TRBJ2-1; 11 positions agree with TRBD2. Looked up from germline, CDR1 is MNHNS and CDR2 is SASEGT. V lost 7 bases and J lost 1; bases outside the gene matches: 9. CDR3 size: 17 residues. Written as DNA, the CDR3 is TGTGCCAGCATGACGGGACTAGCGGTGCTGTCCTACAATGAGCAGTTCTTC. It is translated as CASMTGLAVLSYNEQFF.

The J gene is TRBJ2-5, the V gene TRBV10-3, with D possibly TRBD1 on 5 matching bases. The V gene lost 2 bases and the J gene lost 2 bases, with 9 bases spanning the gap. The germline gives CDR1 ENHRY, CDR2 SYGVKD. The CDR3 extends over 14 amino acids. In DNA, the CDR3 is TGTGCCATCAGTGAGGGGGCAGCGCAAGAGACCCAGTACTTC. Residues: CAISEGAAQETQYF.

For this clone: At one boundary the junction diverges from the germline segment, which might be a read error. The rearrangement joins TRBV7-7 to TRBJ2-5, with D possibly TRBD2 on 6 matching bases. Germline lookup yields CDR1 SSHAT and CDR2 FNYEAQ (reference sequence). The CDR3 contains 12 residues. Here the CDR3 reads CANSLGGETHYF. The CDR3 DNA is TGTGCTAACAGCTTGGGGGGAGAGACCCATTACTTC.

This clone was seen at least ten times. This sequence joins TRBV9 and TRBJ2-5, with D perhaps matching TRBD1 or TRBD2 (5 bases each). CDR3 length: 13 residues. Trimming removed 4 bases at V and 1 base at J, with 8 bases between. Germline CDR1 SGDLS, CDR2 YYNGEE. The CDR3 loop is CASSPGSQETQYF. The CDR3 DNA reads TGTGCCAGCAGCCCAGGGAGCCAAGAGACCCAGTACTTC.

The CDR3 region is CASSTIGGNQPQHF. The CDR3 DNA reads as TGTGCCAGCAGCACTATCGGGGGCAATCAGCCCCAGCATTTT. The chain employs TRBV12-3 or TRBV12-4 and TRBJ1-5; D is unclear. Trimming shortened V by 6 bases and J by 2 bases, and 11 bases separated the two germline ends. This CDR3 has 14 residues.

There are many counts of this clone. Given a much more abundant clone one base away, this may be a read error. Other nucleotide sequences from this sample produce the same CDR3. The V gene is TRBV6-1, the J gene TRBJ2-2, with a possible D match to TRBD2 (5 bases). This CDR3 spans 13 amino acids. Germline-derived CDR1 and CDR2 are MNHNS and SASEGT. CDR3 nucleotide sequence: TGTACCAGCAGCTCAGACTATACTCGGGAGCTGTTTTTT. It is translated as CTSSSDYTRELFF.